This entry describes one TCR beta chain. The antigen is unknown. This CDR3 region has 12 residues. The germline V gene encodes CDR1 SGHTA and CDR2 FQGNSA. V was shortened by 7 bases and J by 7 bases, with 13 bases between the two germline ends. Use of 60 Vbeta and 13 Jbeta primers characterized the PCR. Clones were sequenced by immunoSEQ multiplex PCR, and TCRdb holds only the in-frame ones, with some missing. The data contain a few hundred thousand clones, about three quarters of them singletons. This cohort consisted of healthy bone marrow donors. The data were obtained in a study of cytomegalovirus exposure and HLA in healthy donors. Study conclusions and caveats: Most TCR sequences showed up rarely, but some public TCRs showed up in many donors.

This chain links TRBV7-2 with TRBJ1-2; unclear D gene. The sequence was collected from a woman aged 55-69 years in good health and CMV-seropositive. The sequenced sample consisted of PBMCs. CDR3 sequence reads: CASNYELGGYTF. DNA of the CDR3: TGTGCCAGCAACTACGAGCTGGGTGGCTACACCTTC.